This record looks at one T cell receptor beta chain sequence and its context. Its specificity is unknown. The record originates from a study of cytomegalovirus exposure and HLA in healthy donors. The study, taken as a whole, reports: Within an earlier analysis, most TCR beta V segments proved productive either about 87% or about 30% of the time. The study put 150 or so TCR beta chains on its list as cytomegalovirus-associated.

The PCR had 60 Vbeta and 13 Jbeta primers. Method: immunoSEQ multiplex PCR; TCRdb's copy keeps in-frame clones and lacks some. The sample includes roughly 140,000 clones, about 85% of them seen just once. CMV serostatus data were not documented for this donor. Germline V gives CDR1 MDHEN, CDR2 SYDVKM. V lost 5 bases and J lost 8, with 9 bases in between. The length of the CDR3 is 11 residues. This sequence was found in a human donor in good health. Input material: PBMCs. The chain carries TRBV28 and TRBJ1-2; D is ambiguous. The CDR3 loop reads CASSVFRGYTF. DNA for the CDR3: TGTGCCAGCAGTGTCTTTCGGGGCTACACCTTC.